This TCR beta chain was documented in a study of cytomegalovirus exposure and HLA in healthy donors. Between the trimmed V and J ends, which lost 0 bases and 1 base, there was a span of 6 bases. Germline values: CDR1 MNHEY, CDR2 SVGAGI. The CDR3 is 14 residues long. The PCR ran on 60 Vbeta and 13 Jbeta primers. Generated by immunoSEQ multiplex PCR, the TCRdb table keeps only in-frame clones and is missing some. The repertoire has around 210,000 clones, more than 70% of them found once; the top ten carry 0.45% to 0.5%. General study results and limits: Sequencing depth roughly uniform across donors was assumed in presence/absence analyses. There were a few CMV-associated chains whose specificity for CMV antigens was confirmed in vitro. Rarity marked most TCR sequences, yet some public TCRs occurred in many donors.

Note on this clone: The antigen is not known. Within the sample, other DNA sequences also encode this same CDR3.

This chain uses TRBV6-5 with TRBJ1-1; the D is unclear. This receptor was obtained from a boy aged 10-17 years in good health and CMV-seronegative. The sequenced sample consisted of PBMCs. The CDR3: CASSYSGGNTEAFF. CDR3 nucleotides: TGTGCCAGCAGTTACTCGGGAGGGAACACTGAAGCTTTCTTT.